The next 28 T cell receptor beta chains were all read from a single sample in a study of shared clonotypes between healthy human individuals. Naive CD8 isolation took CD45RO-negative cells positively selected for CCR7 and excluded terminally differentiated effector memory CD45RA+ cells. Repertoires were generated with immunoSEQ multiplex PCR, while TCRdb's copy carries only in-frame clones and drops some. The table lists approximately 2,000,000 clones, roughly 95% of them singletons, with 1.5% to 2% in the top ten. The specimen was naive CD8+ T cells from PBMCs. The receptors derive from a man aged 18-30 years in good health. Some clones in this sample may be carry-over from other donors' samples.

The V call is TRBV6-5, the J call TRBJ1-2, with a tentative D call TRBD1 (6 bases). The germline CDR1 and CDR2 sequences are MNHEY and SVGAGI. This CDR3 region has 13 residues. Trimming left V 6 bases short and J 9 bases short, with 17 bases between. The CDR3 DNA reads as TGTGCCAGCAGGGAACGGGGGCTCGAGAGCTACACCTTC. Translated: CASRERGLESYTF.

The chain carries TRBV7-9 and TRBJ2-7; D unresolved. V gave up 5 bases and J gave up 0 bases, with 20 bases separating them. The CDR3 has 17 amino acids. Germline V gene lookup returns CDR1 SEHNR and CDR2 FQNEAQ (reference sequence). The CDR3 region has the DNA TGTGCCAGCAGCCCTCGACTCGACCGGGCCACCTCCTACGAGCAGTACTTC. The encoded protein is CASSPRLDRATSYEQYF.

This clone appeared a single time. The gene calls are TRBV2 and TRBJ1-3; 8 positions agree with TRBD1. The V segment lost 8 bases and the J segment 4 bases; nucleotides outside the gene matches: 7. In germline, CDR1 is SNHLY, CDR2 FYNNEI. This CDR3 has 14 amino acids. The CDR3 DNA is TGTGCCAGCCTGGACAGGGTTACGGGAAACACCATATATTTT. This sequence encodes CASLDRVTGNTIYF. Full variable domain (rest looked up from reference TRBV2 and TRBJ1-3): EPEVTQTPSHQVTQMGQEVILRCVPISNHLYFYWYRQILGQKVEFLVSFYNNEISEKSEIFDDQFSVERPDGSNFTLKIRSTKLEDSAMYFCASLDRVTGNTIYFGEGSWLTVV.

The rearrangement joins TRBV28 to TRBJ2-3; TRBD1 might be the D (5 bases). Trimming shortened V by 5 bases and J by 3 bases, and 18 bases separated the two germline ends. CDR1 MDHEN and CDR2 SYDVKM come from the germline V gene. This CDR3 region has 16 residues. CDR3 in amino acids: CASSGYRQTGTDTQYF. CDR3 nucleotides: TGTGCCAGCAGTGGATACAGGCAAACCGGGACAGATACGCAGTATTTT.

CDR3 in amino acids: CASSIDMGGAFTEAFF. The CDR3 DNA sequence: TGTGCCAGTAGTATTGATATGGGGGGTGCATTCACTGAAGCTTTCTTT. The chain is built from TRBV19 and TRBJ1-1; D might be TRBD1 (5 bases). CDR1 is LNHDA, CDR2 SQIVND, per germline (reference sequence). The V gene lost 3 bases and the J gene lost 4 bases, with 18 bases spanning the gap. The length of the CDR3 is 16 residues.

This clone was seen only once. This chain uses TRBV29-1 with TRBJ1-2, with a weak D call TRBD1 (6 bases). CDR1 is SQVTM and CDR2 is ANQGSEA in the germline V gene. The CDR3 loop spans 11 amino acids. This chain's CDR3 is CGCVGGYGYTF. CDR3 bases: TGCGGGTGCGTAGGGGGCTATGGCTACACCTTC.

J is TRBJ2-1 and V is TRBV4-1; TRBD2 agrees at 7 bases. CDR1 is MGHRA, CDR2 YSYEKL, per germline. Unmatched junction bases numbered 18, after V lost 5 bases and J lost 14 bases. CDR3 length: 15 residues. In nucleotides, the CDR3 is TGCGCCAGCAGCTCCGGGACTACACGCCTCGGAGGGAAGTTCTTC. Protein product: CASSSGTTRLGGKFF.

This clone was observed a handful of times. The rearrangement joins TRBV12-5 to TRBJ1-1, with 8 bases lining up with TRBD1. The J segment lost 1 base and the V segment lost 5 bases, leaving 6 bases of the junction unmatched. This CDR3 contains 15 residues. CDR1 LGHNT and CDR2 FRNRAP come from the germline V gene. The CDR3 reads CASGPGTGRNTEAFF. Written as DNA, the CDR3 is TGTGCTAGTGGTCCCGGGACAGGCCGGAACACTGAAGCTTTCTTT.

This sequence joins TRBV30 and TRBJ2-7; no clear D. CDR1 is GTSNPN and CDR2 is SVGIG in the germline V gene (reference sequence). V was shortened by 0 bases and J by 7 bases, with 16 bases between the two germline ends. The CDR3 loop spans 14 amino acids. The CDR3: CAWSVRSNRREQYF. In nucleotides, the CDR3 is TGTGCCTGGAGTGTACGGTCCAACCGGCGGGAGCAGTACTTC.

The chain is built from TRBV28 and TRBJ1-5, with unresolved D. CDR3 length equals 16 residues. Trimming removed 3 bases from V and 4 bases from J, with 16 bases in between. The germline V gene has CDR1 MDHEN and CDR2 SYDVKM. Here the CDR3 reads CASSFFGLAGNQPQHF. The CDR3 bases are TGTGCCAGCAGTTTTTTCGGGTTGGCTGGAAATCAGCCCCAGCATTTT.

V gene TRBV30 combines with J gene TRBJ1-1; unclear D gene. In germline, CDR1 is GTSNPN, CDR2 SVGIG (reference sequence). The CDR3 is made up of 11 amino acids. Trimming left V 2 bases short and J 11 bases short, with 12 bases between. The CDR3 spells CAWSPDRPAFF. CDR3 nucleotide sequence: TGTGCCTGGAGTCCGGACCGGCCGGCTTTCTTT.

The V call is TRBV28, the J call TRBJ2-7, with a tentative D call TRBD2 (6 bases). Germline values: CDR1 MDHEN, CDR2 SYDVKM. V shed 0 bases and J shed 5 bases, with 14 bases lying between them. The CDR3 is 15 amino acids. CDR3 sequence: CASSLWGDSTHEQYF. The DNA for the CDR3 is TGTGCCAGCAGTTTATGGGGGGACTCGACTCACGAGCAGTACTTC. The variable domain in full, completed from reference TRBV28 and TRBJ2-7, reads DVKVTQSSRYLVKRTGEKVFLECVQDMDHENMFWYRQDPGLGLRLIYFSYDVKMKEKGDIPEGYSVSREKKERFSLILESASTNQTSMYLCASSLWGDSTHEQYFGPGTRLTVT.

This chain uses TRBV1 with TRBJ1-5. TRBV1 is a known pseudogene. The CDR3 totals 19 residues. The CDR3 reads CTSSQACWEFLYSNQPQHF. CDR3 DNA sequence: TGCACCAGCAGCCAAGCATGTTGGGAGTTTCTATATAGCAATCAGCCCCAGCATTTT.

The chain combines TRBV5-1 with TRBJ2-4; 9 nucleotides agree with TRBD1. This CDR3 is built from 15 residues. Per the germline V gene, CDR1 is SGHRS and CDR2 is YFSETQ. Germline trimming cut 4 bases from V and 2 bases from J; bases unmatched to any gene: 4. DNA for the CDR3: TGCGCCAGCAGCACGGGACAGGGCACCAAAAACATTCAGTACTTC. Translation: CASSTGQGTKNIQYF.

DNA of the CDR3: TGTGCCAGCAGTTCCCGGGGGCTAGCGGGAGAGACCGGGGAGCTGTTTTTT. Amino acid sequence: CASSSRGLAGETGELFF. This chain joins TRBV11-2 and TRBJ2-2, with 10 bases fitting TRBD2. Germline CDR1 and CDR2: SGHAT and FQNNGV. With 6 bases clipped from V and 5 bases from J, the junction kept 12 bases outside the gene matches. The CDR3 consists of 17 residues.

The sample holds one count of this clone. The chain carries TRBV9 and TRBJ2-1; 9 nucleotides agree with TRBD2. V was pared by 4 bases and J by 0 bases, with 11 bases of the junction left unmatched. CDR3 length: 18 residues. Per the germline V gene, CDR1 is SGDLS and CDR2 is YYNGEE. The DNA of the CDR3 is TGTGCCAGCAGCCTCAGGGCGGGAGGGCCGAGCTCCTACAATGAGCAGTTCTTC. This translates into CASSLRAGGPSSYNEQFF.

The chain employs TRBV7-2 and TRBJ2-3, with D unclear. The CDR3 totals 15 residues. The V gene's germline CDR1 is SGHTA and CDR2 FQGNSA. V was cut by 1 base and J by 5 bases, with 13 bases left in between. CDR3 loop: CASSLVPGPEDTQYF. CDR3 DNA: TGTGCCAGCAGCTTAGTACCCGGGCCTGAAGATACGCAGTATTTT. The whole variable domain, filled in from reference TRBV7-2 and TRBJ2-3, reads GAGVSQSPSNKVTEKGKDVELRCDPISGHTALYWYRQSLGQGLEFLIYFQGNSAPDKSGLPSDRFSAERTGGSVSTLTIQRTQQEDSAVYLCASSLVPGPEDTQYFGPGTRLTVL.

This chain connects TRBV14 to TRBJ2-3; TRBD2 aligns across 8 bases. Germline CDR1 is SGHDN and CDR2 is FVKESK. After removal of 2 bases from V and 1 base from J, the junction contained 2 bases not matched to a gene. This CDR3 has 15 amino acids. The CDR3 nucleotides are TGTGCCAGCAGCCAAACTAGCGGAGGCACAGATACGCAGTATTTT. Translation: CASSQTSGGTDTQYF.

The chain employs TRBV10-1 and TRBJ2-7, with D perhaps matching TRBD1 or TRBD2 (5 bases each). Between the trimmed V and J ends, which lost 5 bases and 4 bases, there was a span of 18 bases. There are 15 residues in the CDR3. The V gene's germline CDR1 is WNHNN and CDR2 SYGVQD (reference sequence). CDR3 amino acids: CASSSFPGTRYEQYF. The DNA for the CDR3 is TGCGCCAGCAGTTCTTTCCCAGGGACCAGGTACGAGCAGTACTTC.

The V and J genes are TRBV4-1 and TRBJ1-2; D remains unclear. Trimming shortened V by 1 base and J by 8 bases, and 14 bases separated the two germline ends. In germline, CDR1 is MGHRA, CDR2 YSYEKL. This CDR3 is 14 amino acids long. Here the CDR3 reads CASSQVGIGQGYTF. In nucleotides, the CDR3 is TGCGCCAGCAGCCAAGTCGGTATCGGGCAGGGCTACACCTTC.

V gene TRBV9 combines with J gene TRBJ1-2; the D gene is possibly TRBD1 (5 bases). V gave up 1 base and J gave up 4 bases, with 14 bases separating them. The CDR3 has 15 residues. Per the germline V gene, CDR1 is SGDLS and CDR2 is YYNGEE. The CDR3 region has the DNA TGTGCCAGCAGCGTATTTTCCGGGGGGGTCTATGGCTACACCTTC. It encodes CASSVFSGGVYGYTF.

The gene calls are TRBV11-3 and TRBJ2-1, with D unclear. The V and J ends lost 0 bases and 9 bases respectively, with 18 bases between them. The CDR3 runs to 16 residues. The V gene's germline CDR1 is SGHNT and CDR2 YENEEA. CDR3 DNA sequence: TGTGCCAGCAGCTTAGAACGCGGCGGTCGTGAAAGTGAGCAGTTCTTC. The encoded protein is CASSLERGGRESEQFF.

The V gene is TRBV27, the J gene TRBJ2-3; maybe TRBD2 (6 bases). Germline assignment: CDR1 MNHEY and CDR2 SMNVEV (reference sequence). V was trimmed by 7 bases and J by 0 bases, leaving 17 bases between them. This CDR3 is 16 amino acids long. CDR3 loop: CASKVWGGASTDTQYF. The CDR3 DNA is TGTGCCAGCAAGGTCTGGGGCGGGGCAAGCACAGATACGCAGTATTTT.

This clone was seen only once. The rearrangement joins TRBV6-6 to TRBJ2-3, with unresolved D. The V gene lost 2 bases and the J gene lost 2 bases, with 8 bases spanning the gap. Germline CDR1 and CDR2: MNHNY and SVGAGI (reference sequence). This CDR3 is 14 amino acids long. The CDR3 protein is CASSYTRHTDTQYF. In nucleotides, the CDR3 is TGTGCCAGCAGTTACACCCGACACACAGATACGCAGTATTTT.

This chain joins TRBV10-3 and TRBJ1-5; D perhaps matches TRBD1 (5 bases). In germline, CDR1 is ENHRY, CDR2 SYGVKD. This CDR3 has 13 residues. V was cut by 8 bases and J by 4 bases, with 12 bases left in between. CDR3 sequence (DNA): TGTGCCATCGGGGACGGATCAAATCAGCCCCAGCATTTT. Encoded protein: CAIGDGSNQPQHF.

The rearrangement links TRBV4-2 to TRBJ2-1; possibly TRBD1 or TRBD2 for D (5 bases each). This CDR3 is built from 16 residues. Germline values: CDR1 LGHNA, CDR2 YNFKEQ. The V gene lost 4 bases and the J gene lost 0 bases, with 13 bases spanning the gap. CDR3 protein: CASSPQGTSSYNEQFF. CDR3 coding DNA: TGTGCCAGCAGCCCCCAAGGGACGAGCTCCTACAATGAGCAGTTCTTC.

The chain carries TRBV4-1 and TRBJ2-1, with D uncertain. CDR1 is MGHRA, CDR2 YSYEKL, per germline. Between the trimmed V and J ends, which lost 1 base and 7 bases, there was a span of 8 bases. The CDR3 is 13 amino acids. The CDR3 DNA sequence: TGCGCCAGCAGCCAAGCCCAATGGAATGAGCAGTTCTTC. This gives the protein CASSQAQWNEQFF.

The rearrangement links TRBV7-8 to TRBJ2-2; either TRBD1 or TRBD2 may supply D (6 bases each). The CDR3 covers 17 residues. From germline, CDR1 is SGHVS and CDR2 FQNEAQ. Between the trimmed V and J ends, which lost 1 base and 3 bases, there was a span of 15 bases. The CDR3 here is CASSLGFGGWDTGELFF. As DNA, the CDR3 is TGTGCCAGCAGCTTAGGTTTCGGGGGCTGGGACACCGGGGAGCTGTTTTTT.